This TCR beta chain was sequenced for a study of T cell responses to AZD1222 COVID-19 vaccine. Study-level points and caveats: Spike-spanning, vaccine-associated CD4 TCRs were dominant at 160-218 and 743-854.

As concerns this clone: Its specificity is unknown.

The CDR3 loop spans 15 amino acids. With 5 bases clipped from V and 8 bases from J, the junction kept 7 bases outside the gene matches. Germline-derived CDR1 and CDR2 are SGHRS and YFSETQ. Profiling relied on immunoSEQ multiplex PCR, and the TCRdb table lists in-frame clones only, not all of them. The data contain around 150,000 clones, roughly 91% of them singletons. V usage is TRBV5-1 and J usage is TRBJ1-6; 10 bases are shared with TRBD1. The clonotype comes from an adult who received the AZD1222 COVID-19 vaccine. This specimen was peripheral blood, taken 28 days after the second AZD1222 dose. DNA for the CDR3: TGCGCCAGCAGTTCGAGACAGGGGGCGCATTCACCCCTCCACTTT. It codes for CASSSRQGAHSPLHF.